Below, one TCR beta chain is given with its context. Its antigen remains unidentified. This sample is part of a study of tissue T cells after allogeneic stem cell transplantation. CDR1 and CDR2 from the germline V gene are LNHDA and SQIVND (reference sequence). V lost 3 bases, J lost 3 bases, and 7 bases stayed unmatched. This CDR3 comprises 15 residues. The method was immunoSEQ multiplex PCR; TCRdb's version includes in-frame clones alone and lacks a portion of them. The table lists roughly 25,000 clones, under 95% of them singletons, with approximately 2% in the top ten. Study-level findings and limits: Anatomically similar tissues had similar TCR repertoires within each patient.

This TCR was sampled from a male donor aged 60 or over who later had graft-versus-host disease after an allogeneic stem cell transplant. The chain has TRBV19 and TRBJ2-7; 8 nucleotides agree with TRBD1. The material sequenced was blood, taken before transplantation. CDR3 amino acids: CASSMGDRPHYEQYF. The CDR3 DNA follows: TGTGCCAGTAGTATGGGGGACAGGCCGCACTACGAGCAGTACTTC.